The TCR beta chain under discussion was sequenced for a study of CD8+ T cells in alopecia areata. Study as a whole: Patients in the treated group were given tofacitinib by mouth, 5 to 10 mg twice a day. Tofacitinib exposure lasted 6 to 18 months, followed by 6 months off drug. General study points: Unlike in mice, where it was clearer, TCR sharing across patients was less clear, possibly HLA-related.

In each case, RNA was isolated and then reverse transcribed into cDNA as the sequencing template. TCRdb keeps only in-frame clones here, not all; method: immunoSEQ multiplex PCR. The table includes over 150,000 clones, roughly 59% detected once. Germline V gene data show CDR1 as SGHAT and CDR2 as FQDESV (reference sequence). The CDR3 covers 13 residues. Trimming shortened V by 5 bases and J by 10 bases, and 12 bases separated the two germline ends. On this clone: Its antigen is unknown.

V usage is TRBV11-1 and J usage is TRBJ1-6; TRBD1 is a possible D gene (5 bases). The TCR originated in a human donor with alopecia areata. Sequenced here: CD4+ T cells sorted from blood, sampled at week 0. CDR3 sequence (DNA): TGTGCCAGCAGCCGGTTGGGGGGGTCACCCCTCCACTTT. Encoded protein: CASSRLGGSPLHF.